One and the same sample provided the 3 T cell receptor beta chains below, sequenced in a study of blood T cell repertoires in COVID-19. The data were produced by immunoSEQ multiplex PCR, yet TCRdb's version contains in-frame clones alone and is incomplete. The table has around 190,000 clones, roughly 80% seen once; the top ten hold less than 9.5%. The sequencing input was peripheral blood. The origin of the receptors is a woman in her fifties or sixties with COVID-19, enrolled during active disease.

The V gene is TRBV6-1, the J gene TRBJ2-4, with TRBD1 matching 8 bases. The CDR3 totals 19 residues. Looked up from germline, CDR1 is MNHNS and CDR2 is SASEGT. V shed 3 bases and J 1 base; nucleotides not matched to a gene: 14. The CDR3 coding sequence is TGTGCCAGCAGTGATGTAGGGCAGGGGGCTTCGGGGGCCAAAAACATTCAGTACTTC. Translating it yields CASSDVGQGASGAKNIQYF.

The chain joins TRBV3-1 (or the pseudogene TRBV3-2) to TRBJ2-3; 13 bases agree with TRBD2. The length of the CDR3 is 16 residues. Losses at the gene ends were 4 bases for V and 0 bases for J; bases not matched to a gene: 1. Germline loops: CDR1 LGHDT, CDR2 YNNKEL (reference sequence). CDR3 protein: CASSRLAGGSTDTQYF. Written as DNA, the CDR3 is TGTGCCAGCAGCCGACTAGCGGGGGGCAGCACAGATACGCAGTATTTT.

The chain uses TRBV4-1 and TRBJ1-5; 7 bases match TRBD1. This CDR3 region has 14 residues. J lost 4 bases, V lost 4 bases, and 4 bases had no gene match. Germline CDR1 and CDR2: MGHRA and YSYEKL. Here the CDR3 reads CASSLGTANQPQHF. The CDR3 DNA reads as TGCGCCAGCAGCCTCGGGACAGCAAATCAGCCCCAGCATTTT.